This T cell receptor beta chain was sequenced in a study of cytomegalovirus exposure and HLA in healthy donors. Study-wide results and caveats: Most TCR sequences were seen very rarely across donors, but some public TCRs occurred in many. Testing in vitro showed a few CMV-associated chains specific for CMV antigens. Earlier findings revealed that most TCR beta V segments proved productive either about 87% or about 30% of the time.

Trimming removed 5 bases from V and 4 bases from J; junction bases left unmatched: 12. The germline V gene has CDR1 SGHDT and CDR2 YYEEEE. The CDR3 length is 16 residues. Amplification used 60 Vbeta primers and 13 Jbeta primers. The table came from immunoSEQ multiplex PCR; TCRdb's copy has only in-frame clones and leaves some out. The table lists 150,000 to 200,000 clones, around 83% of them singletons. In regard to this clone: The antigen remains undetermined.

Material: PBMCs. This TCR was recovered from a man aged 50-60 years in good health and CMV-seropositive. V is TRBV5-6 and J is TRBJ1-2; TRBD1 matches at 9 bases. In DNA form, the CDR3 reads TGTGCCAGCAGGCCGATACTCGGACAGGGGAGCTATGGCTACACCTTC. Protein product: CASRPILGQGSYGYTF.